This TCR beta chain was documented in a study of blood T cell repertoires in COVID-19. Recruited during active infection, patients (from Seattle) were subsequently followed longitudinally. The data were produced by immunoSEQ multiplex PCR, yet TCRdb's version contains in-frame clones alone and is incomplete. Seen here are 250,000 or so clones, around 88% observed once, and the top ten hold just under 6.5%. The sample consisted of peripheral blood. This receptor was taken from a young woman with COVID-19, enrolled during active disease.

The CDR3 sequence is CASSSARGLSYEQYF. As DNA, the CDR3 is TGTGCCAGCAGTTCCGCCAGGGGCCTCTCCTACGAGCAGTACTTC. The chain uses TRBV6-6 and TRBJ2-7, with a tentative D call TRBD1 (6 bases). This CDR3 has 15 amino acids. The ends were cut back, 4 bases at V and 0 bases at J, with 13 bases in the middle. CDR1 and CDR2 (germline): MNHNY, SVGAGI (reference sequence).